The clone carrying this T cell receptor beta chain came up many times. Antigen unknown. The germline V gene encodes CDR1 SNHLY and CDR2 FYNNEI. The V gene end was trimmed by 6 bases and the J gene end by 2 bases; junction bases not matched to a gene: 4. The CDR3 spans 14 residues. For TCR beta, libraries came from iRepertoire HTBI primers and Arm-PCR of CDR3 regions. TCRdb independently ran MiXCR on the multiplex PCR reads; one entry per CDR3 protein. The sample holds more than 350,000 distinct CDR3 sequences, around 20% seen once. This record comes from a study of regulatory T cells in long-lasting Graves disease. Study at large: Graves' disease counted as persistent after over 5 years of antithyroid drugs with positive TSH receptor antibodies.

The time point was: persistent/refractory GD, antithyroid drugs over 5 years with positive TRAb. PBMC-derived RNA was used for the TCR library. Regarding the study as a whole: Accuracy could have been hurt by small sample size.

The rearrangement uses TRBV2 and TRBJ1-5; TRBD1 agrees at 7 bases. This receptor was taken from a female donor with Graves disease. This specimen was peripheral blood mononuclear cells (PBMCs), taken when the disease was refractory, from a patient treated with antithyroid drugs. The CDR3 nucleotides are TGTGCCAGCAGAGACAGGGAAGGCAATCAGCCCCAGCATTTT. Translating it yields CASRDREGNQPQHF.